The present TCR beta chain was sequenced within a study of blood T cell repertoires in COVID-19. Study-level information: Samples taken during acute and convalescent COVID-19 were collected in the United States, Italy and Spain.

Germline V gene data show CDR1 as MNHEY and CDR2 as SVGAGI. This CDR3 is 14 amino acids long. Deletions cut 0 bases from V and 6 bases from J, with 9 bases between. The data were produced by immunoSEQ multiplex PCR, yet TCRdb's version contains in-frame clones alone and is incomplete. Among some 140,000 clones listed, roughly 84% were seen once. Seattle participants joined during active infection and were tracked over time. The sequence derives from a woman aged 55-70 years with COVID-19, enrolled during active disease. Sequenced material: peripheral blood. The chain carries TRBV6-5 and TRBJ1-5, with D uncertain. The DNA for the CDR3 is TGTGCCAGCAGTTACTCGACTTCGGGTCAGCCCCAGCATTTT. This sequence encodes CASSYSTSGQPQHF.